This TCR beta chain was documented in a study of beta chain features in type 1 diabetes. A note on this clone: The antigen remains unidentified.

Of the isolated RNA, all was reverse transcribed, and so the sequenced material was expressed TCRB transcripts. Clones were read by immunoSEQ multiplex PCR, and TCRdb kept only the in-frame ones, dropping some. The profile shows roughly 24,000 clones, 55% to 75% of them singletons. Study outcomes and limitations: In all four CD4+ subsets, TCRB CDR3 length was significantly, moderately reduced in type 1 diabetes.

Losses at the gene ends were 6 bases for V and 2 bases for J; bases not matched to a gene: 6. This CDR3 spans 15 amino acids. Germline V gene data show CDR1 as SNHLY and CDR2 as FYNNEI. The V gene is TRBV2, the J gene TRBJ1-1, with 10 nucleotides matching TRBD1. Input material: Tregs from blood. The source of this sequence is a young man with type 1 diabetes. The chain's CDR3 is CASRDRGFPNTEAFF. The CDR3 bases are TGTGCCAGCAGGGACAGGGGGTTTCCCAACACTGAAGCTTTCTTT.